The rows below give T cell receptor beta chains drawn from one sample of a study of CD8 T cells in ankylosing spondylitis. Each CDR3 protein gets one entry after TCRdb re-called the 5' RACE reads with MiXCR. The sample yields under 250,000 distinct CDR3 sequences, roughly 32% seen once. Sample: blood, either unsorted or a sorted T cell fraction (not recorded which). The receptors originated from a male donor with ankylosing spondylitis or in good health (not recorded which). CDR3s include the opening cysteine and the closing phenylalanine or tryptophan. The D gene is left open where the match is weak. For some rows the clone size is stated as once, few or many, or as a class when expanded; others skip it.

D	size	V	J	CDR3	DNA
NA	NA	TRBV20-1	TRBJ1-2	CSAMRQINGYTF	TGCAGTGCTATGCGACAGATCAATGGCTACACCTTC
NA	NA	TRBV12-3/TRBV12-4	TRBJ1-1	CASSYNSEAFF	TGTGCCAGCAGTTACAACAGTGAAGCTTTCTTT
NA	few	TRBV29-1	TRBJ2-1	CSVALEGGEQFF	TGCAGCGTAGCCCTCGAGGGGGGGGAGCAGTTCTTC
NA	NA	TRBV11-1	TRBJ2-1	CASSLASSNNEQFF	TGTGCCAGCAGCTTAGCGTCCAGCAACAATGAGCAGTTCTTC
TRBD2	NA	TRBV5-1	TRBJ2-1	CASSVSGGMNEQFF	TGCGCCAGCAGCGTGAGCGGGGGGATGAATGAGCAGTTCTTC
NA	NA	TRBV5-1	TRBJ2-5	CASSKDVAETQYF	TGCGCCAGCAGCAAGGACGTAGCAGAGACCCAGTACTTC
TRBD2	few	TRBV5-1	TRBJ2-1	CASSPTSGGKNEQFF	TGCGCCAGCAGCCCGACTAGCGGGGGGAAAAATGAGCAGTTCTTC
NA	NA	TRBV28	TRBJ2-5	CASSLLDETEQETQYF	TGTGCCAGCAGCCTCCTCGACGAGACGGAGCAAGAGACCCAGTACTTC
NA	few	TRBV20-1	TRBJ1-5	CSARTRTVVLDQPQHF	TGCAGTGCTAGAACCCGGACAGTAGTGTTAGATCAGCCCCAGCATTTT
NA	NA	TRBV20-1	TRBJ1-2	CSAATSRGPLNYGYTF	TGCAGTGCCGCCACCTCCCGGGGCCCTCTTAACTATGGCTACACCTTC
NA	few	TRBV29-1	TRBJ2-1	CSAEGSYNEQFF	TGCAGCGCCGAAGGGTCCTACAATGAGCAGTTCTTC
NA	many	TRBV20-1	TRBJ1-1	CRACENLETEAFF	TGCAGGGCCTGCGAGAACCTTGAGACTGAAGCTTTCTTT
TRBD2	NA	TRBV20-1	TRBJ2-1	CSARLVSGLAGVNEQFF	TGCAGTGCTAGACTCGTGAGTGGGCTAGCGGGGGTCAATGAGCAGTTCTTC
NA	few	TRBV12-3/TRBV12-4	TRBJ1-6	CASSLRGIPYNSPLHF	TGTGCCAGCAGTTTGAGGGGAATCCCCTATAATTCACCCCTCCACTTT
NA	many	TRBV20-1	TRBJ2-1	CSALAGLYLDNEQFF	TGCAGTGCCCTGGCGGGACTCTACCTAGACAATGAGCAGTTCTTC
NA	NA	TRBV28	TRBJ1-3	CASSYWRGNTIYF	TGTGCCAGCAGCTATTGGCGGGGAAACACCATATATTTT
NA	few	TRBV7-2	TRBJ2-7	CASSLVGLTYEQYF	TGTGCCAGCAGCTTAGTAGGACTGACCTACGAGCAGTACTTC
TRBD2	NA	TRBV12-3/TRBV12-4	TRBJ2-2	CASSTPRLAGGQYTGELFF	TGTGCCAGCAGTACTCCGAGACTAGCGGGGGGCCAGTACACCGGGGAGCTGTTTTTT
NA	few	TRBV19	TRBJ1-3	CASSFVGVNSGNTIYF	TGTGCCAGTAGTTTCGTCGGGGTCAACTCTGGAAACACCATATATTTT
NA	NA	TRBV9	TRBJ2-3	CASSVGLATSTDTQYF	TGTGCCAGCAGCGTAGGCTTGGCGACTAGCACAGATACGCAGTATTTT
NA	NA	TRBV15	TRBJ2-1	CATSREKGRRNEQFF	TGTGCCACCAGCAGAGAGAAGGGCAGGCGGAATGAGCAGTTCTTC
TRBD1	few	TRBV7-9	TRBJ1-1	CASRATGMNTEAFF	TGTGCCAGCAGAGCGACAGGGATGAACACTGAAGCTTTCTTT
NA	NA	TRBV11-2	TRBJ2-5	CASSLYDGFQYF	TGTGCCAGCAGCTTATACGATGGGTTCCAGTACTTC
NA	NA	TRBV27	TRBJ2-5	CASGLTGQETQYF	TGTGCCAGCGGACTCACCGGCCAAGAGACCCAGTACTTC
NA	once	TRBV12-3/TRBV12-4	TRBJ1-6	CASSFQLVISPLHF	TGTGCCAGCAGTTTTCAGTTGGTTATTTCACCCCTCCACTTT
NA	NA	TRBV20-1	TRBJ2-3	CSARDLPDTQYF	TGCAGTGCTAGAGATCTTCCGGATACGCAGTATTTT